This record concerns one T cell receptor beta chain sequence. This sample was included in a study of cytomegalovirus exposure and HLA in healthy donors. This PCR relied on a set of 60 Vbeta primers and 13 Jbeta primers. Measured with immunoSEQ multiplex PCR; TCRdb has only the in-frame clones, and not every one. The sample includes roughly 120,000 clones, less than 80% of them seen just once. V lost 8 bases to trimming and J lost 5 bases; unmatched junction nucleotides: 13. CDR3 length: 15 residues. Germline V gene lookup returns CDR1 LNHDA and CDR2 SQIVND (reference sequence). The sample consisted of PBMCs. The V call is TRBV19, the J call TRBJ2-5, with TRBD2 identical over 8 bases. The clonotype originates from a woman between 50 and 59 years old in good health and CMV-seropositive. In DNA form, the CDR3 reads TGTGCCAGTGCCCGCGGGGGGACTACATGGGAGACCCAGTACTTC. It is translated as CASARGGTTWETQYF.